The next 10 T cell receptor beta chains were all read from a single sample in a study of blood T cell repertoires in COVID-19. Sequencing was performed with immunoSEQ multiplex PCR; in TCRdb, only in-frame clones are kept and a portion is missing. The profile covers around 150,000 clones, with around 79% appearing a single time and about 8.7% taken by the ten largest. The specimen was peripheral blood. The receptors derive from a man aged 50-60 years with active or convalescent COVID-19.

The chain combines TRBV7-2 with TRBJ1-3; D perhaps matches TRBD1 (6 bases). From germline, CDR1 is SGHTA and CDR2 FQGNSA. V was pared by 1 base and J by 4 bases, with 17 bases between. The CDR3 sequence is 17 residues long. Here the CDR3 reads CASSLGRFRGWGNTIYF. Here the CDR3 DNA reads TGTGCCAGCAGCTTAGGAAGGTTTAGGGGGTGGGGAAACACCATATATTTT.

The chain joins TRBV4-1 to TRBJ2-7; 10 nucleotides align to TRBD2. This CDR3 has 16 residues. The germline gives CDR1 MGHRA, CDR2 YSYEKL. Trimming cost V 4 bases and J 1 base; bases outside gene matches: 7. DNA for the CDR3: TGCGCCAGCAGCCCATCGGGACTAGCGTATTCCTACGAGCAGTACTTC. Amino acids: CASSPSGLAYSYEQYF.

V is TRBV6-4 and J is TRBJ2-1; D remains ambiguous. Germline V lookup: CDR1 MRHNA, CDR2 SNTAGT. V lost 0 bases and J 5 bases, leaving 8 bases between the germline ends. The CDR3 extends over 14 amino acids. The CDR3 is CASSDSHRDNEQFF. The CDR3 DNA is TGTGCCAGCAGTGACTCTCACAGAGACAATGAGCAGTTCTTC.

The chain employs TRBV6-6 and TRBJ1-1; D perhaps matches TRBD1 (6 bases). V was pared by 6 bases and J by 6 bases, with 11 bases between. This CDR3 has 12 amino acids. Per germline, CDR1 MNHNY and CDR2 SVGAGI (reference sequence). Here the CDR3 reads CASSPGHAEAFF. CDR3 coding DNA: TGTGCCAGCAGCCCGGGACACGCTGAAGCTTTCTTT.

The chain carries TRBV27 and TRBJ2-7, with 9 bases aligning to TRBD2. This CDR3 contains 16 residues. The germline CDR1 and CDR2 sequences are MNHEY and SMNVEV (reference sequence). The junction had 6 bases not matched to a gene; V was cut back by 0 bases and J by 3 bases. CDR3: CASSLSAGTSFYEQYF. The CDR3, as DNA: TGTGCCAGCAGTTTATCCGCCGGGACTAGCTTCTACGAGCAGTACTTC.

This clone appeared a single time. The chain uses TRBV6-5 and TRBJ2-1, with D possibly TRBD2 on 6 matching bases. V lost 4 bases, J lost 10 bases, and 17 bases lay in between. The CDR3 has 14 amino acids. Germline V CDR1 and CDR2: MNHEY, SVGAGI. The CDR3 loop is CASSSAVGGGEQFF. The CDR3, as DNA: TGTGCCAGCAGTTCAGCGGTCGGGGGAGGAGAGCAGTTCTTC.

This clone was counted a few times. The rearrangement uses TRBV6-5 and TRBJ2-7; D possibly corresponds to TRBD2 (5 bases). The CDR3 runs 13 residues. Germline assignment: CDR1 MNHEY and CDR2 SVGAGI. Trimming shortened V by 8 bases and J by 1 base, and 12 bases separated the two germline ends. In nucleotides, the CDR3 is TGTGCCAGCCGGATCCGCGGGTCCTACGAGCAGTACTTC. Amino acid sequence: CASRIRGSYEQYF.

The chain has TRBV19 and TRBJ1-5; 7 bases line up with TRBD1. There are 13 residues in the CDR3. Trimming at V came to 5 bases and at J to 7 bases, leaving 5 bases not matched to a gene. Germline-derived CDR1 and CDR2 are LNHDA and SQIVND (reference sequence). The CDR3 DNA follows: TGTGCCAGTAGTGGCCAGGGGGACCAGCCCCAGCATTTT. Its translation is CASSGQGDQPQHF.

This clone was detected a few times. The CDR3 nucleotides are TGTGCCTGGAGTGTACGGGTCGGCGCCGAACTGTTTTTT. This translates into CAWSVRVGAELFF. V gene TRBV30 combines with J gene TRBJ1-4; D is ambiguous. This CDR3 has 13 residues. Germline V gene lookup returns CDR1 GTSNPN and CDR2 SVGIG (reference sequence). V lost 0 bases and J 12 bases, leaving 14 bases between the germline ends.

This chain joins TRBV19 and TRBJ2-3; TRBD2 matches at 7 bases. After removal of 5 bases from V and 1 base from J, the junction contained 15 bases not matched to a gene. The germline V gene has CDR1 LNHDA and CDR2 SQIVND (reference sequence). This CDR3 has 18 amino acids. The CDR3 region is CASSGLSGRTFGTDTQYF. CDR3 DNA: TGTGCCAGTAGTGGCCTTAGCGGGCGAACCTTCGGCACAGATACGCAGTATTTT.